The 8 T cell receptor beta chains presented below share a single source sample, sequenced in a study of blood T cell repertoires in COVID-19. Clones were sequenced by immunoSEQ multiplex PCR, and TCRdb holds only the in-frame ones, with some missing. The sample contains 95,000 to 150,000 clones, 65% to 85% of which appear only once. The specimen sequenced was peripheral blood. These receptor sequences come from a woman aged 70-85 years with acute or convalescent COVID-19.

This chain connects TRBV7-9 to TRBJ2-7, with D perhaps matching TRBD2 (6 bases). With 4 bases removed from V and 3 bases from J, the gap between germline ends came to 13 bases. CDR1 SEHNR and CDR2 FQNEAQ come from the germline V gene (reference sequence). The CDR3 sequence is 14 residues long. The CDR3 nucleotides are TGTGCCAGCAGCTCCGGGACTCAAGGCTACGAGCAGTACTTC. It yields the protein CASSSGTQGYEQYF.

This clone was detected once. V is TRBV6-5 and J is TRBJ2-2; 7 nucleotides line up with TRBD2. There are 14 residues in the CDR3. V lost 7 bases and J lost 2; bases outside the gene matches: 4. Germline-derived CDR1 and CDR2 are MNHEY and SVGAGI. The chain's CDR3 is CASNPGLNTGELFF. The CDR3 nucleotides read TGTGCCAGCAACCCGGGACTAAACACCGGGGAGCTGTTTTTT.

The J gene is TRBJ1-2, the V gene TRBV7-2, with 10 nucleotides matching TRBD1. Losses at the gene ends were 1 base for V and 4 bases for J; bases not matched to a gene: 6. Germline V lookup: CDR1 SGHTA, CDR2 FQGNSA. CDR3 length equals 16 residues. This CDR3 reads CASSLVGTGVSYGYTF. The CDR3 DNA reads as TGTGCCAGCAGCTTAGTCGGGACAGGGGTTTCCTATGGCTACACCTTC.

The rearrangement uses TRBV19 and TRBJ1-5, with D tentatively TRBD1 (5 bases). The CDR3 is 15 residues long. The V gene lost 5 bases and the J gene lost 1 base, with 12 bases spanning the gap. The germline CDR1 and CDR2 sequences are LNHDA and SQIVND (reference sequence). CDR3 sequence: CASSSGPHSNQPQHF. As DNA, the CDR3 is TGTGCCAGTAGTTCAGGGCCCCACAGCAATCAGCCCCAGCATTTT. Full variable domain (rest looked up from reference TRBV19 and TRBJ1-5): DGGITQSPKYLFRKEGQNVTLSCEQNLNHDAMYWYRQDPGQGLRLIYYSQIVNDFQKGDIAEGYSVSREKKESFPLTVTSAQKNPTAFYLCASSSGPHSNQPQHFGDGTRLSIL.

V is TRBV7-9 and J is TRBJ2-2; the match to TRBD1 covers 7 bases. V dropped 2 bases and J dropped 0; count of bases not matched to a gene: 6. Germline V gives CDR1 SEHNR, CDR2 FQNEAQ (reference sequence). The CDR3 length is 17 residues. CDR3 region: CASSLPLGQTNTGELFF. DNA of the CDR3: TGTGCCAGCAGCTTACCCCTGGGACAGACGAACACCGGGGAGCTGTTTTTT.

The chain uses TRBV19 and TRBJ1-6; 12 bases are a match to TRBD1. The CDR3 extends over 16 amino acids. Losses at the gene ends were 0 bases for V and 10 bases for J; bases not matched to a gene: 4. CDR1 is LNHDA and CDR2 is SQIVND in the germline V gene (reference sequence). The CDR3 loop is CASSIDRGTGGSPLHF. The CDR3 DNA reads TGTGCCAGTAGTATAGATCGGGGGACAGGGGGCTCACCCCTCCACTTT.

As DNA, the CDR3 is TGTGCCAGCAGCACGGTTGCAGGGGCCGGCTACACCTTC. Translation gives CASSTVAGAGYTF. The rearrangement links TRBV3-1 (or the pseudogene TRBV3-2) to TRBJ1-2; a possible D gene is TRBD1 (6 bases). Looked up from germline, CDR1 is LGHDT and CDR2 is YNNKEL (reference sequence). This CDR3 has 13 residues. V gave up 5 bases and J gave up 8 bases, with 15 bases separating them.

The V call is TRBV2, the J call TRBJ1-3; 7 bases are a match to TRBD1. Per the germline V gene, CDR1 is SNHLY and CDR2 is FYNNEI. The CDR3 extends over 15 amino acids. With V trimmed by 3 bases and J by 1 base, 3 bases remained unmatched. The CDR3 sequence is CASSEVQGSGNTIYF. The CDR3 DNA follows: TGTGCCAGCAGTGAGGTACAGGGGTCTGGAAACACCATATATTTT.